This passage covers 27 T cell receptor beta chains from one sample sequenced in a study of cytomegalovirus exposure and HLA in healthy donors. Both 60 Vbeta primers and 13 Jbeta primers went into the PCR. Sequenced by immunoSEQ multiplex PCR; TCRdb stores in-frame clones only, minus some. This sample has 64,000 or so clones, with about two thirds found just once. The specimen sequenced was PBMCs. The receptor set was obtained from a man between 35 and 55 years old in good health and CMV-seropositive.

The chain joins TRBV9 to TRBJ2-2, with 9 bases identical to TRBD1. The CDR3 runs to 15 residues. V shed 4 bases, J shed 5 bases, and the junction held 6 bases outside the gene matches. The V gene's germline CDR1 is SGDLS and CDR2 YYNGEE. The CDR3 sequence: CASSPRQGETGELFF. The DNA for the CDR3 is TGTGCCAGCAGCCCTCGACAGGGGGAGACCGGGGAGCTGTTTTTT.

The rearrangement joins TRBV28 to TRBJ1-1; 7 bases line up with TRBD1. There are 14 residues in the CDR3. Germline values: CDR1 MDHEN, CDR2 SYDVKM. With 6 bases clipped from V and 1 base from J, the junction kept 5 bases outside the gene matches. CDR3 DNA sequence: TGTGCCAGCAGCTCAGGGGGACCGAACACTGAAGCTTTCTTT. Its translation is CASSSGGPNTEAFF. The variable domain in full, completed from reference TRBV28 and TRBJ1-1, reads DVKVTQSSRYLVKRTGEKVFLECVQDMDHENMFWYRQDPGLGLRLIYFSYDVKMKEKGDIPEGYSVSREKKERFSLILESASTNQTSMYLCASSSGGPNTEAFFGQGTRLTVV.

The chain joins TRBV9 to TRBJ2-2; 7 nucleotides line up with TRBD1. The V and J ends lost 1 base and 0 bases, in that order; junction bases with no gene match: 3. Germline values: CDR1 SGDLS, CDR2 YYNGEE. The CDR3 contains 16 residues. CDR3 amino acids: CASSVIQGPNTGELFF. CDR3 nucleotides: TGTGCCAGCAGCGTAATACAGGGGCCGAACACCGGGGAGCTGTTTTTT.

The chain combines TRBV4-1 with TRBJ2-1; D is unresolved. The length of the CDR3 is 14 residues. In germline, CDR1 is MGHRA, CDR2 YSYEKL. Between the trimmed V and J ends, which lost 0 bases and 5 bases, there was a span of 8 bases. Written as DNA, the CDR3 is TGCGCCAGCAGCCAAGAGGCAACCGACAATGAGCAGTTCTTC. Translated, it gives CASSQEATDNEQFF.

This chain connects TRBV6-1 to TRBJ1-2, with TRBD1 identical over 10 bases. The germline V gene encodes CDR1 MNHNS and CDR2 SASEGT. V gave up 6 bases and J gave up 5 bases; unmatched junction bases: 9. This CDR3 has 15 residues. The CDR3 DNA reads as TGTGCCAGCAGCCCTAGACAGGGGGCTATGTATGGCTACACCTTC. Its protein product is CASSPRQGAMYGYTF.

The chain has TRBV19 and TRBJ1-1; D might be TRBD1 (6 bases). CDR1 LNHDA and CDR2 SQIVND come from the germline V gene (reference sequence). This CDR3 contains 13 residues. Trimming removed 5 bases from V and 4 bases from J, with 11 bases in between. The CDR3 region is CASSRTATTEAFF. DNA of the CDR3: TGTGCCAGTAGTCGGACAGCGACCACTGAAGCTTTCTTT.

V is TRBV5-1 and J is TRBJ2-1, with 11 bases fitting TRBD2. Losses at the gene ends were 7 bases for V and 4 bases for J; bases not matched to a gene: 4. The CDR3 spans 14 residues. The germline CDR1 and CDR2 sequences are SGHRS and YFSETQ. This CDR3 reads CASSGLAAYNEQFF. The CDR3 bases are TGCGCCAGCTCGGGACTAGCGGCTTACAATGAGCAGTTCTTC.

This clone was detected a few times. The rearrangement links TRBV25-1 to TRBJ2-1, with 9 nucleotides matching TRBD2. Germline values: CDR1 MGHDK, CDR2 SYGVNS. The CDR3 is 16 residues long. The trim removed 3 bases at V and 4 bases at J, leaving 7 bases unmatched. CDR3 amino acids: CASSDSQRGAYNEQFF. DNA of the CDR3: TGTGCCAGCAGTGACTCCCAGCGGGGGGCTTACAATGAGCAGTTCTTC.

The chain recombines TRBV15 with TRBJ2-5, with 8 bases identical to TRBD2. This CDR3 is built from 13 residues. The J segment lost 3 bases and the V segment lost 4 bases, leaving 1 base of the junction unmatched. The germline CDR1 and CDR2 sequences are LNHNV and YYDKDF (reference sequence). The DNA for the CDR3 is TGTGCCACCAGCATCGGGGGGGAAGAGACCCAGTACTTC. Translation gives CATSIGGEETQYF.

This chain connects TRBV6-6 to TRBJ2-2, with D perhaps TRBD1 (6 bases). CDR3 length: 15 residues. Deletions cut 7 bases from V and 0 bases from J, with 12 bases between. Per germline, CDR1 MNHNY and CDR2 SVGAGI (reference sequence). CDR3 coding DNA: TGTGCCAGCACGACCGGACAGTCGAACACCGGGGAGCTGTTTTTT. Translating it yields CASTTGQSNTGELFF.

The chain uses TRBV28 and TRBJ2-4; perhaps TRBD1 as D (7 bases). Deletions cut 4 bases from V and 14 bases from J, with 21 bases between. CDR1 and CDR2 from the germline V gene are MDHEN and SYDVKM. This CDR3 has 14 residues. The CDR3 sequence: CASSSGVLRQGEYF. The CDR3, as DNA: TGTGCCAGCAGTTCGGGGGTGCTTAGACAGGGCGAGTACTTC. Variable domain in full (rest from reference TRBV28 and TRBJ2-4): DVKVTQSSRYLVKRTGEKVFLECVQDMDHENMFWYRQDPGLGLRLIYFSYDVKMKEKGDIPEGYSVSREKKERFSLILESASTNQTSMYLCASSSGVLRQGEYFGAGTRLSVL.

The chain has TRBV6-6 and TRBJ1-2; TRBD1 aligns across 9 bases. Germline loops: CDR1 MNHNY, CDR2 SVGAGI (reference sequence). V trimming: 3 bases; J trimming: 10 bases; junction bases outside the gene matches: 6. The CDR3 is made up of 13 amino acids. Written as DNA, the CDR3 is TGTGCCAGCAGTTATCCGGGACAGGGATACTACACCTTC. Translation: CASSYPGQGYYTF.

The sample holds a few counts of this clone. The genes are TRBV5-1 and TRBJ2-1, with TRBD2 matching 7 bases. The CDR3 sequence is 14 residues long. CDR1 is SGHRS, CDR2 YFSETQ, per germline. The V segment lost 4 bases and the J segment 8 bases; nucleotides outside the gene matches: 9. The CDR3 sequence: CASSPRLASDEQFF. As DNA, the CDR3 is TGCGCCAGCAGCCCTAGACTAGCTTCTGATGAGCAGTTCTTC.

The CDR3 is CASSLRGSGGFYNEQFF. The CDR3 DNA follows: TGTGCCAGCAGTTTAAGGGGGTCGGGAGGGTTCTACAATGAGCAGTTCTTC. The chain joins TRBV27 to TRBJ2-1; 8 bases line up with TRBD2. The CDR3 is made up of 17 amino acids. CDR1 is MNHEY, CDR2 SMNVEV, per germline (reference sequence). V lost 2 bases and J lost 3; bases outside the gene matches: 9.

As to this clone: The sample has other DNA sequences that encode this CDR3 too. The chain combines TRBV9 with TRBJ1-1, with 9 bases fitting TRBD1. V lost 2 bases and J lost 5; bases outside the gene matches: 4. The CDR3 consists of 14 residues. From germline, CDR1 is SGDLS and CDR2 YYNGEE. CDR3 sequence: CASSVGQGRTEAFF. DNA of the CDR3: TGTGCCAGCAGCGTCGGACAGGGGAGAACTGAAGCTTTCTTT. The full variable domain, completed using reference TRBV9 and TRBJ1-1, is DSGVTQTPKHLITATGQRVTLRCSPRSGDLSVYWYQQSLDQGLQFLIQYYNGEERAKGNILERFSAQQFPDLHSELNLSSLELGDSALYFCASSVGQGRTEAFFGQGTRLTVV.

V usage is TRBV30 and J usage is TRBJ1-2; D not certain. The germline V gene has CDR1 GTSNPN and CDR2 SVGIG (reference sequence). Trimming took 4 bases from V and 4 from J, leaving 13 bases between them. The CDR3 extends over 13 amino acids. The CDR3 DNA reads as TGTGCCTGGAATCACGAGGGTGTCTATGGCTACACCTTC. Protein product: CAWNHEGVYGYTF.

This clone was recorded once. The chain recombines TRBV7-9 with TRBJ2-5; D is possibly TRBD1 (6 bases). The germline V gene has CDR1 SEHNR and CDR2 FQNEAQ (reference sequence). The V end lost 1 base, the J end lost 4 bases, and 13 bases lay between the germline ends. This CDR3 contains 15 residues. The CDR3 region has the DNA TGTGCCAGCAGCTTAGGTCAGGGGATACGAGAGACCCAGTACTTC. It specifies CASSLGQGIRETQYF.

The chain recombines TRBV5-5 with TRBJ1-5, with TRBD1 matching 8 bases. This CDR3 comprises 15 residues. The V gene's germline CDR1 is SGHKS and CDR2 YYEKEE (reference sequence). V dropped 3 bases and J dropped 3; count of bases not matched to a gene: 5. The CDR3 sequence: CASSSTGGNNQPQHF. In DNA, the CDR3 is TGTGCCAGCAGCTCCACAGGGGGGAACAATCAGCCCCAGCATTTT.

The chain carries TRBV27 and TRBJ2-7; 8 bases align to TRBD1. The germline V gene has CDR1 MNHEY and CDR2 SMNVEV (reference sequence). The CDR3 length is 14 residues. Trimming cost V 3 bases and J 6 bases; bases outside gene matches: 7. CDR3 DNA sequence: TGTGCCAGCAGTTTGGTACAGGGGGTCTCCGAGCAGTACTTC. As protein: CASSLVQGVSEQYF.

This clone was recorded a few times. Other DNA sequences of this sample code for an identical CDR3. This chain joins TRBV5-6 and TRBJ2-7; possibly TRBD1 for D (5 bases). There are 14 residues in the CDR3. In germline, CDR1 is SGHDT, CDR2 YYEEEE. Deletions cut 2 bases from V and 3 bases from J, with 12 bases between. Written as DNA, the CDR3 is TGTGCCAGCAGCTTCCCAGGGATCGGCTACGAGCAGTACTTC. It is translated as CASSFPGIGYEQYF. Drawing the rest from reference TRBV5-6 and TRBJ2-7, the complete variable domain is DAGVTQSPTHLIKTRGQQVTLRCSPKSGHDTVSWYQQALGQGPQFIFQYYEEEERQRGNFPDRFSGHQFPNYSSELNVNALLLGDSALYLCASSFPGIGYEQYFGPGTRLTVT.

The chain is built from TRBV7-2 and TRBJ1-5, with D unclear. Germline V gives CDR1 SGHTA, CDR2 FQGNSA. V lost 6 bases and J 0 bases, leaving 12 bases between the germline ends. The CDR3 totals 15 residues. The CDR3 DNA sequence: TGTGCCAGCAGAATGGCGGGGTATAGCAATCAGCCCCAGCATTTT. The encoded protein is CASRMAGYSNQPQHF.

Concerning this clone itself: Other DNA sequences of this sample code for an identical CDR3. The chain carries TRBV7-9 and TRBJ2-3; 7 bases are shared with TRBD1. Germline CDR1 SEHNR, CDR2 FQNEAQ (reference sequence). Trimming cost V 9 bases and J 1 base; bases outside gene matches: 13. This CDR3 is 16 amino acids long. The CDR3 here is CASSRRGQYRTDTQYF. DNA for the CDR3: TGTGCCAGTAGCCGCAGGGGACAGTACCGCACAGATACGCAGTATTTT.

This clone was counted between two and nine times. The chain has TRBV4-1 and TRBJ2-7; 9 bases agree with TRBD1. CDR1 and CDR2 (germline): MGHRA, YSYEKL. The CDR3 consists of 16 residues. V lost 3 bases to trimming and J lost 5 bases; unmatched junction nucleotides: 11. CDR3 sequence: CASSHLPGQGGHEQYF. CDR3 bases: TGCGCCAGCAGCCATTTACCGGGACAGGGAGGCCACGAGCAGTACTTC.

V is TRBV7-2 and J is TRBJ1-2; 9 nucleotides align to TRBD1. The CDR3 has 16 residues. Germline values: CDR1 SGHTA, CDR2 FQGNSA. Trimming at V came to 0 bases and at J to 1 base, leaving 3 bases not matched to a gene. CDR3 sequence (DNA): TGTGCCAGCAGCTTAGCATTGGGACAGGGTAACTATGGCTACACCTTC. Protein product: CASSLALGQGNYGYTF.

CDR3 coding DNA: TGTGCCAGCTCCATCCGGGACAGGACCACCTACAATGAGCAGTTCTTC. Encoded protein: CASSIRDRTTYNEQFF. This rearrangement joins TRBV18 to TRBJ2-1, with 8 bases aligning to TRBD1. The CDR3 is 16 residues long. The germline V gene has CDR1 KGHSH and CDR2 LQKENI. Trimming removed 6 bases from V and 2 bases from J; junction bases left unmatched: 9.

This chain joins TRBV6-1 and TRBJ2-1; weak D call: TRBD2 (7 bases). The CDR3 covers 14 residues. Trimming removed 1 base at V and 14 bases at J, with 18 bases between. From germline, CDR1 is MNHNS and CDR2 SASEGT. The CDR3 coding sequence is TGTGCCAGCAGTGAAGGGATCAGGGGAGGGAAAAAGTTCTTC. Residues: CASSEGIRGGKKFF.

V usage is TRBV19 and J usage is TRBJ1-5; D remains ambiguous. This CDR3 has 14 amino acids. Germline values: CDR1 LNHDA, CDR2 SQIVND (reference sequence). V was clipped by 5 bases and J by 0 bases, with 8 bases between them. The CDR3 sequence: CASSGTYSNQPQHF. The CDR3, as DNA: TGTGCCAGTAGTGGCACATATAGCAATCAGCCCCAGCATTTT.